This T cell receptor beta chain is drawn from a study of cytomegalovirus exposure and HLA in healthy donors. General study points: Later, an analysis found that TCR clusters from the first cohort tended to co-occur in the roughly 130 validation repertoires. Per published reports, the classifier diagnosed cytomegalovirus status with high specificity and sensitivity.

The donors were members of the approximately 120-subject validation cohort (separate from the roughly 680-subject first cohort). Details on this clone: Antigen specificity is unknown.

TCRdb's copy holds only in-frame clones and misses some; the assay was immunoSEQ multiplex PCR. The sample contains more than 140,000 clones, approximately 91% of which appear only once. The CDR3 sequence is 15 residues long. CDR1 is SGHRS, CDR2 YFSETQ, per germline. V shed 1 base and J shed 6 bases, with 16 bases lying between them. This rearrangement joins TRBV5-1 to TRBJ1-2; D is possibly TRBD1 (6 bases). The sequence came from a woman between 18 and 29 years old in good health and CMV-seropositive. The sequenced material came from PBMCs. In DNA form, the CDR3 reads TGCGCCAGCAGCTTGCTAGAACAGGGTCTGGATGGCTACACCTTC. Amino acids: CASSLLEQGLDGYTF. The variable domain in full, with the rest retrieved from reference TRBV5-1 and TRBJ1-2, is KAGVTQTPRYLIKTRGQQVTLSCSPISGHRSVSWYQQTPGQGLQFLFEYFSETQRNKGNFPGRFSGRQFSNSRSEMNVSTLELGDSALYLCASSLLEQGLDGYTFGSGTRLTVV.